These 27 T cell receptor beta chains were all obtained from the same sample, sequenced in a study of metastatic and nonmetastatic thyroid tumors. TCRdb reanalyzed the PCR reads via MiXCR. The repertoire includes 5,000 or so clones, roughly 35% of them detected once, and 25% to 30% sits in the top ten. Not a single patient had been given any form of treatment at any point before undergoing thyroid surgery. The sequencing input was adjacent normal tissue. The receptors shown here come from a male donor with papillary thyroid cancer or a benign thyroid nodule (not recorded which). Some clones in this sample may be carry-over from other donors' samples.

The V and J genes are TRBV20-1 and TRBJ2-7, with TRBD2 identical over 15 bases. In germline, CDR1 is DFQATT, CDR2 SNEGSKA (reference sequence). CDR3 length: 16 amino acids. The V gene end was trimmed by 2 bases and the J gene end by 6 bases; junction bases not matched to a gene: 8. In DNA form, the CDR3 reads TGCAGTGCTAGACGAGGACTAGCGGGAGGGCCGTCCGAGCAGTACTTC. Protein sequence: CSARRGLAGGPSEQYF.

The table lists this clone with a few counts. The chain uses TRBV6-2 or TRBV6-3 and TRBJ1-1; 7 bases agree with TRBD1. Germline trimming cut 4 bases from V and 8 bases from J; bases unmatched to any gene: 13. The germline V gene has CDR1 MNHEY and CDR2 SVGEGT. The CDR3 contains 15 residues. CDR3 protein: CASSSGQLGETEAFF. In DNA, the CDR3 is TGTGCCAGCAGTTCGGGACAGTTGGGAGAGACCGAAGCTTTCTTT.

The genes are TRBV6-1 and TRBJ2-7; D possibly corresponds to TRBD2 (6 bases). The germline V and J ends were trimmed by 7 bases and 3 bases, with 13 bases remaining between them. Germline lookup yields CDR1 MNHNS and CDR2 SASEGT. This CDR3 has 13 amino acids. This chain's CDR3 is CASKIPGVYEQYF. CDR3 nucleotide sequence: TGTGCCAGCAAAATCCCGGGGGTCTACGAGCAGTACTTC.

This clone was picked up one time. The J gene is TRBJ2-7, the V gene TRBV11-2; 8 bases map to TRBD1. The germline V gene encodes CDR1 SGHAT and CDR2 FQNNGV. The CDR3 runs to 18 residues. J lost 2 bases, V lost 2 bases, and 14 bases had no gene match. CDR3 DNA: TGTGCCAGCAGCTTAAATCATCTGAATACAGGGGGGACCTACGAGCAGTACTTC. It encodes CASSLNHLNTGGTYEQYF.

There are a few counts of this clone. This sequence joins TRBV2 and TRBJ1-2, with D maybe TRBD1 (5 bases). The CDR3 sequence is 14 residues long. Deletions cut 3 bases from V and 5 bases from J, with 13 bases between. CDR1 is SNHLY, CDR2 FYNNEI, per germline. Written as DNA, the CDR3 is TGTGCCAGCAGTGATGGAGGGGTAGTATATGGCTACACCTTC. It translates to CASSDGGVVYGYTF. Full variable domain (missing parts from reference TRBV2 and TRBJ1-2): EPEVTQTPSHQVTQMGQEVILRCVPISNHLYFYWYRQILGQKVEFLVSFYNNEISEKSEIFDDQFSVERPDGSNFTLKIRSTKLEDSAMYFCASSDGGVVYGYTFGSGTRLTVV.

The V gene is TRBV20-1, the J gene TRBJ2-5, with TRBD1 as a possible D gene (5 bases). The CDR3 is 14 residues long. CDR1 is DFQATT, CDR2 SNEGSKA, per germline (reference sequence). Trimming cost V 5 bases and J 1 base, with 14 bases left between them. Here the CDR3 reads CSAAHRTRQETQYF. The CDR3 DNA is TGCAGTGCTGCCCACAGGACACGCCAAGAGACCCAGTACTTC.

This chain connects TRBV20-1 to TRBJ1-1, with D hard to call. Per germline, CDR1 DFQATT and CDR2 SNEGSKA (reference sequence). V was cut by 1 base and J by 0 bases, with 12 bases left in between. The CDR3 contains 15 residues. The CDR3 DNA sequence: TGCAGTGCTAGAGGGTCCGGACTTATGAACACTGAAGCTTTCTTT. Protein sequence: CSARGSGLMNTEAFF.

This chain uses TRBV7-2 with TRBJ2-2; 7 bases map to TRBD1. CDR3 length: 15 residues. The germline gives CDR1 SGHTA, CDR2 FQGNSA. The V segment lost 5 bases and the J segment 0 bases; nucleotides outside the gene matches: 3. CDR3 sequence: CASSRDRANTGELFF. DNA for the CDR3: TGTGCCAGCAGCCGGGACAGAGCGAACACCGGGGAGCTGTTTTTT.

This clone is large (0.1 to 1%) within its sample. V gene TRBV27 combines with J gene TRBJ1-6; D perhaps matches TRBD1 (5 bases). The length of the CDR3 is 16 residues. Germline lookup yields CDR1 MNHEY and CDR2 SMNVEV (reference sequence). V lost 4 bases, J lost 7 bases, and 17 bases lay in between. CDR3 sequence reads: CASSWAGQGGNSPLHF. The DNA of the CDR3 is TGTGCCAGCAGTTGGGCGGGGCAGGGTGGGAATTCACCCCTCCACTTT.

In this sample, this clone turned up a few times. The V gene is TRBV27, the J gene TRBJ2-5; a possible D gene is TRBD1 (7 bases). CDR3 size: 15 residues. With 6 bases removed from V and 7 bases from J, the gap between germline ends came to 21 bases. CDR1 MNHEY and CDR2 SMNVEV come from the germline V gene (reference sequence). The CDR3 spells CASRPWAGGLATQYF. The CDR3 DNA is TGTGCCAGCAGGCCCTGGGCAGGGGGGCTGGCGACCCAGTACTTC.

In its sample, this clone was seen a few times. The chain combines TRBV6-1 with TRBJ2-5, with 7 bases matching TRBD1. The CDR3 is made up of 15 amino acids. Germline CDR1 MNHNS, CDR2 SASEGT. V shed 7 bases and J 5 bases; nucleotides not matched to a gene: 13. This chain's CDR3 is CASTSGQATLETQYF. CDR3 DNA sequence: TGTGCCAGCACCTCCGGACAGGCTACTCTGGAGACCCAGTACTTC.

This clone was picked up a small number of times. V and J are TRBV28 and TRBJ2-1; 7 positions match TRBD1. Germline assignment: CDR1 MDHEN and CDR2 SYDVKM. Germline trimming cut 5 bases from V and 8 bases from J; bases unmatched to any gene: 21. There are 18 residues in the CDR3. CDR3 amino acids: CASSKLWDSSTLAHEQFF. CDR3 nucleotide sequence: TGTGCCAGCAGTAAGCTCTGGGACAGCTCCACCCTCGCCCATGAGCAGTTCTTC.

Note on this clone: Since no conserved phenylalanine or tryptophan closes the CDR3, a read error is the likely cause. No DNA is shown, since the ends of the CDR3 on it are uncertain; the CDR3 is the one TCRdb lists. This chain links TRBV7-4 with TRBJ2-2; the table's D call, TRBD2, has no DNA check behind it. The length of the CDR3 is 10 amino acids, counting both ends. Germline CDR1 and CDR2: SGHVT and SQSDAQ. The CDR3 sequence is CASSLGGGLA.

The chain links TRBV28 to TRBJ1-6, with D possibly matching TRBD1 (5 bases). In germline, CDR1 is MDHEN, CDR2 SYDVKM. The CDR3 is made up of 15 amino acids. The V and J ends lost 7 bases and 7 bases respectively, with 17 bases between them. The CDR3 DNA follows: TGTGCCAGCACCCTACAGGCCTCCTGGAATTCACCCCTCCACTTT. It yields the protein CASTLQASWNSPLHF.

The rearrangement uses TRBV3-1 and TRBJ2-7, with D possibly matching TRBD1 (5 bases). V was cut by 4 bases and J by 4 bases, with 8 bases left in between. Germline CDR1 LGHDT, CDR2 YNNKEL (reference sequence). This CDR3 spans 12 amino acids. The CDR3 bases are TGTGCCAGCAGCCGGTCAGGGTACGAGCAGTACTTC. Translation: CASSRSGYEQYF.

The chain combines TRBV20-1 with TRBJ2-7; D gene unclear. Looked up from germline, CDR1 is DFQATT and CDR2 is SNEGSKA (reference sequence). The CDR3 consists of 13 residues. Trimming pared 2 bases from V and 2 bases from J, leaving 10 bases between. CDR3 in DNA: TGCAGTGCTAGACCCAGCGACCCCTACGAGCAGTACTTC. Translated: CSARPSDPYEQYF.

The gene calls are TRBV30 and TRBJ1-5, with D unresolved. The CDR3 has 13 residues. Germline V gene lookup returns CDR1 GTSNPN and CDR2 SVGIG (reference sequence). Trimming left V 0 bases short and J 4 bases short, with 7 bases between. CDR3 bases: TGTGCCTGGAGTGTACACGGGAATCAGCCCCAGCATTTT. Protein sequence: CAWSVHGNQPQHF.

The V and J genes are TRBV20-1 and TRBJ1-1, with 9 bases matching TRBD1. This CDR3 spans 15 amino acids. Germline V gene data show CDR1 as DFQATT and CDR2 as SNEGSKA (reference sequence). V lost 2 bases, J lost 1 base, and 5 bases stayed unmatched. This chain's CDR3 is CSARRGQGTNTEAFF. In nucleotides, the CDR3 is TGCAGTGCTAGACGGGGACAGGGAACGAACACTGAAGCTTTCTTT.

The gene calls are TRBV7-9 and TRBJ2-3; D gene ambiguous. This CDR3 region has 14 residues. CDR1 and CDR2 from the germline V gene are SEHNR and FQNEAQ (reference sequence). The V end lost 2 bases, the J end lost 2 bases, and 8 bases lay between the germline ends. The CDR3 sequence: CASSLIATTDTQYF. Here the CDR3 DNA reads TGTGCCAGCAGCTTAATAGCTACCACAGATACGCAGTATTTT. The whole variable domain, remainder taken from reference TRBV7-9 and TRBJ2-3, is DTGVSQNPRHKITKRGQNVTFRCDPISEHNRLYWYRQTLGQGPEFLTYFQNEAQLEKSRLLSDRFSAERPKGSFSTLEIQRTEQGDSAMYLCASSLIATTDTQYFGPGTRLTVL.

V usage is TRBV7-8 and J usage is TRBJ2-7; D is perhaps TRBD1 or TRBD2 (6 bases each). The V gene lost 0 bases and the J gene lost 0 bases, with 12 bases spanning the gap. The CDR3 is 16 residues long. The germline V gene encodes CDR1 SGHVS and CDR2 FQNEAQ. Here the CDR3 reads CASSLAAGGSSYEQYF. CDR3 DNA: TGTGCCAGCAGCTTAGCCGCCGGGGGCTCCTCCTACGAGCAGTACTTC.

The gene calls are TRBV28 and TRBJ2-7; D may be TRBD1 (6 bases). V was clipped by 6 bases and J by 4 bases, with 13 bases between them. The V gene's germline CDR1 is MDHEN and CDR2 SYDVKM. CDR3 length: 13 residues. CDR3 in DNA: TGTGCCAGCAGAAGACAGGCCATATACGAGCAGTACTTC. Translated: CASRRQAIYEQYF.

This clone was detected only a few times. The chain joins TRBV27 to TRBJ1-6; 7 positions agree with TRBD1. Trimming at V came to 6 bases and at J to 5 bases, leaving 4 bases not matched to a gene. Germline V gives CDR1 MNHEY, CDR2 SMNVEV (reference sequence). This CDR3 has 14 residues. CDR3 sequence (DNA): TGTGCCAGCAGGATGGGACAGAATAATTCACCCCTCCACTTT. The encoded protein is CASRMGQNNSPLHF.

This CDR3 reads CASSDGTGFSYEQYF. CDR3 in DNA: TGTGCCAGCAGTGACGGGACAGGGTTTTCCTACGAGCAGTACTTC. The V and J genes are TRBV6-1 and TRBJ2-7; TRBD1 aligns across 9 bases. J was trimmed by 1 base and V by 3 bases; bases with no gene match: 4. The CDR3 length is 15 residues. Germline lookup yields CDR1 MNHNS and CDR2 SASEGT.

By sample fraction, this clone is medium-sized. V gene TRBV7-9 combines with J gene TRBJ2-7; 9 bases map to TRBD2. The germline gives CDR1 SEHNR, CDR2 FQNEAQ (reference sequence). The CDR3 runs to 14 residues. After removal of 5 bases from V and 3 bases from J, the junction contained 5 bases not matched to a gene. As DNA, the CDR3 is TGTGCCAGCAGCGACTCACTAGCGGGCTACGAGCAGTACTTC. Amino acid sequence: CASSDSLAGYEQYF.

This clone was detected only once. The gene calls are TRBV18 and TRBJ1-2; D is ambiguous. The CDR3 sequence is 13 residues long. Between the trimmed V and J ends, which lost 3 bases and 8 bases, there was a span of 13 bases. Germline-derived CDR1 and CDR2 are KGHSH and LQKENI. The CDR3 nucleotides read TGTGCCAGCTCACCGCCGGGAAGGTACGGCTACACCTTC. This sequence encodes CASSPPGRYGYTF.

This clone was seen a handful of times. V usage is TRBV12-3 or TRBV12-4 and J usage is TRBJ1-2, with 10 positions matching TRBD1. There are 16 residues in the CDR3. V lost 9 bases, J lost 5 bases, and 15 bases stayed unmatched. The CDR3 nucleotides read TGTGCCAGAAGTCCGACAGGGGGCGCTGGATTGTATGGCTACACCTTC. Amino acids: CARSPTGGAGLYGYTF.

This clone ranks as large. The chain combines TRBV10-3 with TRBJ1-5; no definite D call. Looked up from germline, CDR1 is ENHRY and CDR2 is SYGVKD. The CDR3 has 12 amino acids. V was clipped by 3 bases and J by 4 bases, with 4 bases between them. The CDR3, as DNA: TGTGCCATCAGTGATGGGAATCAGCCCCAGCATTTT. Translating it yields CAISDGNQPQHF.